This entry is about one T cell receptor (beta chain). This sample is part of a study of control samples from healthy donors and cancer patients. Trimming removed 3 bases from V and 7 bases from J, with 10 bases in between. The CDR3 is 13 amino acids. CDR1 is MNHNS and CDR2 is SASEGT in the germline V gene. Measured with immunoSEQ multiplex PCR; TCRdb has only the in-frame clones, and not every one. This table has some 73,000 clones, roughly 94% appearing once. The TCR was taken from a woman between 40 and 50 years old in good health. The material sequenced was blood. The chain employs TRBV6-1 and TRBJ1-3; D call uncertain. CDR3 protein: CASSEDLFNTIYF. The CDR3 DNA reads TGTGCCAGCAGTGAGGACCTTTTTAACACCATATATTTT.